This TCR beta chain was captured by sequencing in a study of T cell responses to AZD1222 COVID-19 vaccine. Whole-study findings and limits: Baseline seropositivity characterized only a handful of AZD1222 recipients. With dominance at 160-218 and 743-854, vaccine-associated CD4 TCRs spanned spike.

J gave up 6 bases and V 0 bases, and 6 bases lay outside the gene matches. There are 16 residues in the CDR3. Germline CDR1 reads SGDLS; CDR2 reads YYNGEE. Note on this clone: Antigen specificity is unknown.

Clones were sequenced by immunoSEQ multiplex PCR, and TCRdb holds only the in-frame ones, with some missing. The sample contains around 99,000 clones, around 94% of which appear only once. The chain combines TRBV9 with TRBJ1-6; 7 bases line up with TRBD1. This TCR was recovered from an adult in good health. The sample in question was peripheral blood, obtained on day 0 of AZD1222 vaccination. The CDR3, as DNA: TGTGCCAGCAGCGTAGATTCAGGGGGAACTAATTCACCCCTCCACTTT. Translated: CASSVDSGGTNSPLHF. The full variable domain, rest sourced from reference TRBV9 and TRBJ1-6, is DSGVTQTPKHLITATGQRVTLRCSPRSGDLSVYWYQQSLDQGLQFLIQYYNGEERAKGNILERFSAQQFPDLHSELNLSSLELGDSALYFCASSVDSGGTNSPLHFGNGTRLTVT.